These T cell receptor beta chains were read from a single sample in a study of read filtering for tumor transcriptome and immune sequencing. TCRdb processed the reads anew with MiXCR; each CDR3 protein has one entry. The sample lists 35,000 to 40,000 distinct CDR3 sequences; roughly an eighth were seen once. Specimen: a population of CD138-negative cells sorted from bone marrow. These receptors were collected from a donor at least 40 years old with multiple myeloma. The conserved cysteine and the conserved F or W are not part of the CDR3 here. Clone size is given for some rows only: seen once, a few or many times, or a class if the clone is expanded.

cdr3_length	clone_size	v_call	cdr3_aa
13	many	TRBV2	ASSGGTAGLQPQH
17	medium-sized	TRBV10-2	AISAKGTAGDISGNTIY
13	many	TRBV28	ASSLISGRRETQY
13	many	TRBV20-1	SARTSGRAFETQY
14	many	TRBV23-1	ASSPWGSTTYNEQF
14	many	TRBV18	ASSPGTSERPDTQY
14	many	TRBV10-2	ASSEIGTYSNQPQH
12	many	TRBV7-8	ASIMASGQETQY
11	many	TRBV6-6	ASSYSGDYEQY
12	NA	TRBV7-2	ASSSKYSNQPQH
9	many	TRBV6-1	ASSDRGEAF
13	many	TRBV6-2/TRBV6-3	ASSGDLYSNQPQH
12	many	TRBV6-5	ASGDSQGVGGYT
15	many	TRBV7-9	ASSPGLTIGGEETQY
14	NA	TRBV10-3	AISDSGPSSYNEQF
13	many	TRBV7-3	ASSEVGQVYNEQF
14	many	TRBV4-1	ASSHVEGQGLNEQF
10	many	TRBV12-3/TRBV12-4	ASSLAKNIQY
12	NA	TRBV7-3	ASSLDRGRNEQF
13	few	TRBV25-1	ASSPFGQGYSPLH
13	many	TRBV4-2	ASSLGGQGYTEAF
12	NA	TRBV20-1	NAGRQLSRGERY
11	many	TRBV5-6	ASSLRPQNIQY
13	many	TRBV7-2	ASTSAGLAENEQF
13	many	TRBV18	ASSPATRQGETQY
10	many	TRBV7-9	ASSFGQETQY
14	many	TRBV2	ASSARQLLSYNEQF